What follows is one T cell receptor (beta chain) and its context. The CDR3 runs 15 residues. Trimming took off 6 bases at V and 0 bases at J, with 15 bases between the two ends. Germline V gene data show CDR1 as DFQATT and CDR2 as SNEGSKA (reference sequence). This sample is part of a study of identical twins. One entry per CDR3 protein, called by TCRdb with MiXCR from the 5' RACE reads. The table records some 500,000 distinct CDR3 sequences, approximately 22% of them present only once. The sample was also reused in another study, on T cells expressing NK-cell markers.

The sequence was collected from a woman aged 18 to 35 in good health. Input material: CD4+ T cells sorted from blood. The chain is built from TRBV20-1 and TRBJ2-1; D possibly corresponds to TRBD1 (5 bases). CDR3: CSAGVTGSSYNEQFF. Here the CDR3 DNA reads TGCAGTGCAGGGGTGACTGGAAGCTCCTACAATGAGCAGTTCTTC.